This T cell receptor beta chain emerged from a study of blood T cells in healthy people across ages (dated by TCRdb to 2014 to 2015). Notes on the research overall: Template switching captured roughly one uniquely barcoded TCR beta cDNA molecule per two T cells in model experiments. To track age-related changes in TCR beta repertoire diversity, the study relied on deep sequencing normalized with unique cDNA molecular identifiers. The donors were divided into four age groups: young (average around 16 years), middle-aged (almost 40), aged (approximately 62) and long-lived (roughly 82). Two additional independent replicas of 1 million unique cDNA reads from the same blood draw were analyzed for two donors (one aged 18 to 30 and one aged 80 or older). The paper's findings and limits, for the study overall: Observed TCR beta diversity per million T cells fell roughly linearly with age, and a significant reduction was already apparent by age around 40. Observed TCR beta diversity correlated strongly with the percentage of naive T cells measured by flow cytometry. The long-lived group showed more naive CD4+ T cells, fewer expanded clones and increased TCR diversity than the aged group, suggesting age selection. Total diversity estimates from one million sequenced T cells were considered lower bounds and underestimates. Because donor CMV infection status was unknown, age-related changes in expanded clonotypes were potentially confounded. Bulk unsorted PBMC profiling prevented conclusive comparison of naive and antigen-experienced compartments.

This clonotype has a handful of counts. What this receptor recognizes is not known. Within one base of it there is no much larger clone, and no base qualities were kept. Library preparation was by 5' RACE. Sequencing took place on an Illumina HiSeq 2500. A second PCR of 7 to 11 cycles was performed with a sample-barcoded 5' primer and a J-beta primer mix. A unique molecular identifier was introduced onto each TCR beta cDNA molecule by a template-switch 5' adaptor carrying 12 random nucleotides. At least 2.5 million CDR3-containing paired-end reads were obtained from each sample. First-strand cDNA synthesis was performed from all RNA using the Mint cDNA synthesis kit, with priming by a TRBC-specific oligonucleotide. Following uracil-DNA glycosylase treatment, a first 18-cycle PCR with universal primers M1SS and BC2_uni_R was performed on all cDNA. The published analysis was carried out like this. Each sample was normalized by randomly selecting 1 million high-quality reads, each carrying a distinct molecular identifier. Instead of being binned into consensus sequences, reads that shared molecular identifiers were thrown out. MiTCR, set to a Q25 quality threshold and the strictest error-elimination algorithm, was used for CDR3 identification, clonotype clustering and error correction. A nonparametric unseen species model with Euler transformation was used to estimate lower-bound total TCR beta diversity. TCRdb reworked the public reads: Q25 trimming with fastp, MiXCR clone assembly, productive beta chains retained. Here each entry gathers all rows of one CDR3 protein and keeps the most common genes and DNA. The V and J calls were not made by the authors but by TCRdb's processing. The sample contains about 500,000 distinct CDR3 sequences, about 25% of them found a single time. 8.5% to 9.5% of the sample comes from the top ten.

The donors were around 39 Caucasian individuals from Russia, aged roughly 6 to 100 years, who were systemically healthy. Each donor gave around 9 milliliters of peripheral blood, collected into EDTA-treated Vacutainer tubes. Ficoll-Paque density-gradient centrifugation was used to isolate PBMCs, with at least 7 million per sample. Total RNA was extracted from PBMCs with Trizol reagent, with at least 5 micrograms obtained per sample. For every donor, flow cytometry on a PBMC aliquot measured the percentage of naive CD45RAhigh/CD27high T cells. The same sample was also studied in work on T cells of mothers and their children. The second investigation adds: Nine systemically healthy Caucasian individuals, comprising three mothers and their six children, were included as donors. cDNA synthesis consumed the entire amount of extracted RNA, loaded at roughly 1.5 ug RNA in each 15 ul reaction. In the second PCR, the M1S primer introduced both the sample barcodes and 2-4 random nucleotides. Each mother yielded over 8.5 million TCR beta CDR3 reads and each child a few million reads. Thymic selection shapes the output of TCR recombination in a similar way in related and unrelated pairs, and inherited differences have a minor effect. Normalized repertoire overlap was always slightly but never significantly higher in related than unrelated mother-child pairs. Persistent microchimeric T cell clones were not detected, at a sensitivity of roughly 100 clones per million clonotypes. Deep NGS was used in the study to compare the TCR beta repertoires of mothers and children and to look for features that separate related mother-child pairs from unrelated individuals. Mothers averaged roughly 36 +/- 4 years of age and children averaged around 10 +/- 4 years. Libraries were sequenced on Illumina HiSeq 2000 with 100+100 nt paired-end reads after adapter ligation with NEBNext reagents. To prevent cross-contamination, the mother and child libraries were prepared one month apart and sequenced in separate runs. For each donor, between roughly 450,000 and 2,200,000 distinct TCR beta clonotypes were identified. Naive TCR beta clonotypes were estimated from low-frequency clonotypes matched to each donor's FACS-determined naive share, without sorting.

This clonotype was sampled from a boy aged 10-17 years in good health. Sequencing was carried out using blood.

The DNA sequence follows: TGTGCCAGCAGTTATGGAGGCGGGACATACGACAATGAGCAGTTCTTC. Its protein reads: CASSYGGGTYDNEQFF. The rearranged segments are TRBV6-5 and TRBJ2-5; the D gene is perhaps TRBD1 or TRBD2, each of them matching over 6 bases. The end of the DNA fits TRBJ2-1 better, so the J call may be wrong. From the cysteine through the phenylalanine, the CDR3 covers 16 amino acids. The CDR3 DNA has 48 bases and is translated from base 1. Reading the germline V gene gives CDR1 MNHEY and CDR2 SVGAGI.